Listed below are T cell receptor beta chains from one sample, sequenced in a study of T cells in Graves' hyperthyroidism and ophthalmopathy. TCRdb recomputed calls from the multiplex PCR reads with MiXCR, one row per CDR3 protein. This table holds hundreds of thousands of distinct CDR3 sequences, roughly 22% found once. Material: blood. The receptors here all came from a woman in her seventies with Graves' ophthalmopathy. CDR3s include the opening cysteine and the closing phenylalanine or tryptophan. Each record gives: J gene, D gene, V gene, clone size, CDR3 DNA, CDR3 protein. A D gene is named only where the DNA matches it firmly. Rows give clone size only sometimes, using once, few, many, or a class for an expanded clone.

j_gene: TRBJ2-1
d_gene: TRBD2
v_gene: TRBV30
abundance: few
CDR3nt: TGTGCCCCATTGCGGGGGGAGGGCCTTTACAATGAGCAGTTCTTC
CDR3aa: CAPLRGEGLYNEQFF

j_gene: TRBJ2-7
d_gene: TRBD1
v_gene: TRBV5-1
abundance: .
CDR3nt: TGCGCCAGCAGCTTGGTCAAGGGACAGGTTCGCGAGCAGTACTTC
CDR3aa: CASSLVKGQVREQYF

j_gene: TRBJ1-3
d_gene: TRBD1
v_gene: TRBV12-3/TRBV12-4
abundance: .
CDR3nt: TGTGCCAGCAGTTTGAGCAGGGGGAACTCTGGAAACACCATATATTTT
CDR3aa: CASSLSRGNSGNTIYF

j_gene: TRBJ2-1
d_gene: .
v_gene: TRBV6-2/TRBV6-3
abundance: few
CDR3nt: TGTGCCAGCGGAAATAGCGGCAATGAGCAGTTCTTC
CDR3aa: CASGNSGNEQFF

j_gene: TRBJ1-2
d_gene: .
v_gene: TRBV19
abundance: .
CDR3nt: TGTGCCAGTAGGGCCTCGAAGTTATATGGCTACACCTTC
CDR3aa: CASRASKLYGYTF

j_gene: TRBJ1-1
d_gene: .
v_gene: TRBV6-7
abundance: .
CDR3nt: TGTGCCAGCAGTTATTGTAAGGATACTGAAGCTTTCTTT
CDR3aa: CASSYCKDTEAFF

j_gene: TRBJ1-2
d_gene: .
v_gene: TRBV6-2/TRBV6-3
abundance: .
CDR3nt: TGTGCCAGCAGACCGCAACGTGGGACTAACTATGGCTACACCTTC
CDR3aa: CASRPQRGTNYGYTF

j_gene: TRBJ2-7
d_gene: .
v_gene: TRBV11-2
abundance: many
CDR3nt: TGTGCCAGCAGCTTAGGACAAAAGGGGGGAGGGCAGTACTTC
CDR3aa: CASSLGQKGGGQYF

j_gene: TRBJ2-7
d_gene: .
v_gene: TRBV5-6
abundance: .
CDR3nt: TGTGCCAGCAGCTGGCGGGCCCCTTCCTACGAGCAGTACTTC
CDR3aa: CASSWRAPSYEQYF

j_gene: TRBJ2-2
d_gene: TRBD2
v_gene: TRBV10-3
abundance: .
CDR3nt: TGTGCCATCAGCGAGCGGGAGCCCGGGGAGCTGTTTTTT
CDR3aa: CAISEREPGELFF

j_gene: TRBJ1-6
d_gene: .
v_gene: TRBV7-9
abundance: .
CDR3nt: TGTGCCAGCAGCCCTGAGGGTGGGTGGTCACCCCTCCACTTT
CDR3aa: CASSPEGGWSPLHF

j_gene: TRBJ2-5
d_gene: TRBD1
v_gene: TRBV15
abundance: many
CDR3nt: TGTGCCACCAGCAGAGATCGGACAGGGCAAGAGACCCAGTACTTC
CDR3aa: CATSRDRTGQETQYF

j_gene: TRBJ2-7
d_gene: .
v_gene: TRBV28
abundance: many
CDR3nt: TGTGCCAGCAGTCATAGACAGGCAGAGCAGTACTTC
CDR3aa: CASSHRQAEQYF

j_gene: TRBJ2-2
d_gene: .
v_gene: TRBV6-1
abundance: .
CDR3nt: TGTGCCAGCACCCGGGCGTTTCCCACCGGGGAGCTGTTTTTT
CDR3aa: CASTRAFPTGELFF

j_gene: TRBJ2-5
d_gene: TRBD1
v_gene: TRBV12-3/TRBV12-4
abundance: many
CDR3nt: TGTGCCAGCATCGGGGCCTTGGGACAGGGACGGGAGACCCAGTACTTC
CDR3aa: CASIGALGQGRETQYF

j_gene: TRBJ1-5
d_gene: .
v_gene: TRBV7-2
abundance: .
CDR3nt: TGTGCCAGCAGCTTAGGTCAGGTCACCTATCAGCCCCAGCATTTT
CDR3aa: CASSLGQVTYQPQHF

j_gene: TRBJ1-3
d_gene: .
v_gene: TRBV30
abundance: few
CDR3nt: TGTGCCTGGAGTTCGTACTCTGGAAACACCATATATTTT
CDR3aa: CAWSSYSGNTIYF

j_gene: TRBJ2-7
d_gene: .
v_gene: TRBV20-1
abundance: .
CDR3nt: TGCAGTGCTAGTCTTGACAGTAACGAGCAGTACTTC
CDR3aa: CSASLDSNEQYF

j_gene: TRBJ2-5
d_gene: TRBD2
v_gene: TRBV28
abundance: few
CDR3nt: TGTGCCAGCAGCCGAGCGGGAGGCCCTACGTACTTC
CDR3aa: CASSRAGGPTYF

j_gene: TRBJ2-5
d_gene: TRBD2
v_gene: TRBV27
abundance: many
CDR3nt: TGTGCCAGCAGTTCCGGGGCGGGAGTGGCAGAGACCCAGTACTTC
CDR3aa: CASSSGAGVAETQYF

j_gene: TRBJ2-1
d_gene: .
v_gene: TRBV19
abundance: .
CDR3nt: TGTGCCAGTTGTGGGGAGAGAAATGAGCAGTTCTTC
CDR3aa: CASCGERNEQFF

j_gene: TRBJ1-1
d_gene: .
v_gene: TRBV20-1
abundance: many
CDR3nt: TGCAGTGCTAGCCCCATGGGGGGATCAAACACTGAAGCTTTCTTT
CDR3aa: CSASPMGGSNTEAFF

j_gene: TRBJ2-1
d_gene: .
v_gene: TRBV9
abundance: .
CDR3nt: TGTGCCAGCAGCGTAGACCGCAATGAGCAGTTCTTC
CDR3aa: CASSVDRNEQFF

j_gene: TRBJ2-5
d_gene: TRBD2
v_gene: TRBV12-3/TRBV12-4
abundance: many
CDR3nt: TGTGCCAGCAGCCAAATAGCGGGAGGGCTCTTAAGGGAGACCCAGTACTTC
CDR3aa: CASSQIAGGLLRETQYF

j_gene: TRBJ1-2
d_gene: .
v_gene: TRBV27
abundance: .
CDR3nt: TGTGCCAGCAAAGAGGGGGGCGCTGGCTATGGCTACACCTTC
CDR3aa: CASKEGGAGYGYTF

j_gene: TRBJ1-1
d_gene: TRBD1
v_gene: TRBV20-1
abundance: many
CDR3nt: TGCAGTGCTGCCGGGACAGGGAGCACTGAAGCTTTCTTT
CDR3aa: CSAAGTGSTEAFF

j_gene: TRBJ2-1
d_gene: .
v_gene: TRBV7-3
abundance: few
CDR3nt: TGTGCCAGCAGCTTAAAGGGCGGCGGGACTGAGCAGTTCTTC
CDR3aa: CASSLKGGGTEQFF

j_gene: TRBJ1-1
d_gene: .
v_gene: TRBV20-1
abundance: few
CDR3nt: TGCAGTGCTAGAGTCAACCGGGACACTGAAGCTTTCTTT
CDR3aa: CSARVNRDTEAFF

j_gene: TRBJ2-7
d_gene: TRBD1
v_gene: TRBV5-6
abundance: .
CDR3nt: TGTGCCAGCAGCTATACTCCCGGGACAGCCTACGAGCAGTACTTC
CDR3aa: CASSYTPGTAYEQYF

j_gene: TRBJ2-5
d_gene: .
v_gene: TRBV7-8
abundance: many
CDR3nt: TGTGCCAGCACCCTTCGGACCCAAGAGACCCAGTACTTC
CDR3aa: CASTLRTQETQYF

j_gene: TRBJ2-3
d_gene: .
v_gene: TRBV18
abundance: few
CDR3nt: TGTGCCAGCTCACCCACCGGTACGCAGTATTTT
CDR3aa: CASSPTGTQYF

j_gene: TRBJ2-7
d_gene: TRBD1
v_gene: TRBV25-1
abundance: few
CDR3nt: TGTGCCAGCAGTGAACCGGGACAGGGTTACGAGCAGTACTTC
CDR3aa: CASSEPGQGYEQYF

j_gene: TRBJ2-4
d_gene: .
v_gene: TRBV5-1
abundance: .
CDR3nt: TGCGCCAGCAGCTTGGCACAGGGCTCGGACATTCAGTACTTC
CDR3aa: CASSLAQGSDIQYF

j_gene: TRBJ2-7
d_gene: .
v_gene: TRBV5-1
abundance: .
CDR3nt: TGCGCCAGCAGCTTAGGACCGGGGCAGAGCTCCTACGAGCAGTACTTC
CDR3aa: CASSLGPGQSSYEQYF

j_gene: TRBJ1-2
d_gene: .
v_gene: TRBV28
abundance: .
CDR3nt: TGTGCCAGCAGTGACACCTTTGGCTACACCTTC
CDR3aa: CASSDTFGYTF

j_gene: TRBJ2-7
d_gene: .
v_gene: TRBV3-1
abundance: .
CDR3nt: TGTGCCAGCAGCCAAGGGGGTAGTACCTACGAGCAGTACTTC
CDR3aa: CASSQGGSTYEQYF

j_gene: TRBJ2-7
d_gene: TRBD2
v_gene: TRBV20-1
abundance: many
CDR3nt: TGCAGTGCTAGAGATTGGGGCGGGAGTCTCGGTAACGAGCAGTACTTC
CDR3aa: CSARDWGGSLGNEQYF

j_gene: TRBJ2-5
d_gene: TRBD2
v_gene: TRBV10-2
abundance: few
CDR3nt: TGCGCCAGCAGAGACATAGCGGGAGGGGAGACCCAGTACTTC
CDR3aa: CASRDIAGGETQYF

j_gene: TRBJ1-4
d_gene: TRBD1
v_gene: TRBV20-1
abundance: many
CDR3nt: TGCAGTGCTAGCCAAGGGGGCGCCTCGGCTAATGAAAAACTGTTTTTT
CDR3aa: CSASQGGASANEKLFF

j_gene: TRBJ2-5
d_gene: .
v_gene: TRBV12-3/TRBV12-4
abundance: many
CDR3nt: TGTGCCAGCAGTCCCGGAGACTACCAAGAGACCCAGTACTTC
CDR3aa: CASSPGDYQETQYF

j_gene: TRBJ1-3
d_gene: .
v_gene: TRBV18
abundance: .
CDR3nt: TGTGCCAGCTCACCACCGTTGGGGGGTCGAGGAAACACCATATATTTT
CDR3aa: CASSPPLGGRGNTIYF

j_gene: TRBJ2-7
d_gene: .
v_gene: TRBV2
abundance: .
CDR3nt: TGTGCCAGCAGGAAGGGTTCGTCCTACGAGCAGTACTTC
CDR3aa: CASRKGSSYEQYF

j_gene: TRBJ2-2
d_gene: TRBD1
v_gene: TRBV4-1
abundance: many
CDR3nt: TGCGCCAGCTATCCGGGACAGGGGGTCGGGGAGCTGTTTTTT
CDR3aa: CASYPGQGVGELFF

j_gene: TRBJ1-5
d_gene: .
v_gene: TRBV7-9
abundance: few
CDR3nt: TGTGCCAGCAGCTCGGGTGGACGACTCCAGCCCCAGCATTTT
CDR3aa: CASSSGGRLQPQHF

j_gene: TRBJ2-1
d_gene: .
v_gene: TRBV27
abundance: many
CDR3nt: TGTGCCAGCAAAGGGATTAGCGGAGAGTACAATGAGCAGTTCTTC
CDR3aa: CASKGISGEYNEQFF

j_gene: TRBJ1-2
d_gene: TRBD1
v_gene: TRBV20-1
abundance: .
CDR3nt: TGCAGTGTACCTCTCGACAGGGCTGCATCTAGCTATGGCTACACCTTC
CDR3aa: CSVPLDRAASSYGYTF